Reported below is one T cell receptor beta chain. This CDR3 is 17 amino acids long. Germline loops: CDR1 LGHDT, CDR2 YNNKEL (reference sequence). With 0 bases clipped from V and 4 bases from J, the junction kept 10 bases outside the gene matches. Participants were placed into cohorts based on the clinical history they reported. Cohort 3 recovered donors had two negative PCRs, clearance, or symptom resolution. The data stem from a study of blood T cell repertoires in COVID-19. TCRdb's copy holds only in-frame clones and misses some; the assay was immunoSEQ multiplex PCR. The table includes 200,000 or so clones, about 80% detected once.

This clonotype originated in a man in his forties or fifties who had recovered from COVID-19. Sequencing used PBMCs or T cells enriched from blood (not recorded which). The rearrangement joins TRBV3-1 (or the pseudogene TRBV3-2) to TRBJ2-3, with 7 bases fitting TRBD1. The CDR3 spells CASSQDYGRGRSDTQYF. Here the CDR3 DNA reads TGTGCCAGCAGCCAAGATTATGGCAGGGGGAGATCAGATACGCAGTATTTT.